These 27 T cell receptor beta chains came from one sample sequenced in a study of patients and donors after allogeneic stem cell transplantation. TCRdb independently ran MiXCR on the RT-PCR reads; one entry per CDR3 protein. Of about 960,000 distinct CDR3 sequences in the sample, 18% are singletons; the top ten hold 5% to 6.5%. The sample taken for sequencing was blood, either unsorted or a sorted T cell fraction (not recorded which). These receptors all come from a human donor who was either an allogeneic HSCT recipient or a stem cell or donor lymphocyte infusion donor (not recorded which). It is not recorded whose cells these are; they may come from a transplant donor.

The rearrangement joins TRBV12-3 or TRBV12-4 to TRBJ1-4; D may be TRBD1 (5 bases). The V end was cut by 3 bases, the J end by 8 bases, with 13 bases between. The CDR3 loop spans 14 amino acids. The CDR3 region has the DNA TGTGCCAGCAGTTTTTGGCTCGGGGACGAAAAACTGTTTTTT. Protein sequence: CASSFWLGDEKLFF.

The rearrangement links TRBV9 to TRBJ2-7; a weak D match, TRBD1 (5 bases). Per germline, CDR1 SGDLS and CDR2 YYNGEE. Trimming removed 3 bases from V and 5 bases from J, with 12 bases in between. The CDR3 loop spans 13 amino acids. Here the CDR3 DNA reads TGTGCCAGCAGCGCCTCGTCAGGGAACGAGCAGTACTTC. Its translation is CASSASSGNEQYF.

The chain links TRBV2 to TRBJ2-1; D call uncertain. The germline V gene has CDR1 SNHLY and CDR2 FYNNEI. Deletions cut 11 bases from V and 4 bases from J, with 12 bases between. The CDR3 runs to 12 residues. The CDR3: CAAAKEYNEQFF. The CDR3 nucleotides are TGTGCCGCAGCAAAAGAGTACAATGAGCAGTTCTTC.

In its sample, this clonotype was seen a few times. V and J are TRBV5-1 and TRBJ2-5; D possibly uses TRBD1 or TRBD2 (5 bases each). V dropped 4 bases and J dropped 5 bases, with 21 bases sitting between them. The germline CDR1 and CDR2 sequences are SGHRS and YFSETQ. The CDR3 is 16 amino acids. The chain's CDR3 is CASSRTGTPLRETQYF. DNA of the CDR3: TGCGCCAGCAGCAGAACCGGGACCCCTCTGAGGGAGACCCAGTACTTC.

The V call is TRBV20-1, the J call TRBJ1-2; 8 positions match TRBD1. Germline assignment: CDR1 DFQATT and CDR2 SNEGSKA (reference sequence). V dropped 3 bases and J dropped 3; count of bases not matched to a gene: 3. This CDR3 contains 13 residues. CDR3 loop: CSARGQVDYGYTF. The CDR3 nucleotides read TGCAGTGCTAGGGGACAGGTCGACTATGGCTACACCTTC.

This clonotype was seen a handful of times. The rearrangement uses TRBV2 and TRBJ2-7; weak D call: TRBD1 (5 bases). CDR1 and CDR2 from the germline V gene are SNHLY and FYNNEI. The CDR3 consists of 12 residues. Trimming pared 11 bases from V and 1 base from J, leaving 12 bases between. The CDR3 DNA reads TGTGCCGGGGCGGCATATTCCTACGAGCAGTACTTC. Translating it yields CAGAAYSYEQYF.

The chain carries TRBV12-3 or TRBV12-4 and TRBJ2-3; no clear D. The CDR3 spans 16 residues. The germline V and J ends were trimmed by 6 bases and 2 bases, with 18 bases remaining between them. The CDR3 sequence is CASRTRVAGVTDTQYF. Written as DNA, the CDR3 is TGTGCCAGCAGAACCCGGGTGGCAGGAGTCACAGATACGCAGTATTTT.

The gene calls are TRBV11-2 and TRBJ2-7; maybe TRBD1 (6 bases). The V end lost 5 bases, the J end lost 9 bases, and 8 bases lay between the germline ends. Germline CDR1 SGHAT, CDR2 FQNNGV. This CDR3 is 10 amino acids long. This chain's CDR3 is CASSHRVQYF. The CDR3 DNA sequence: TGTGCCAGCAGCCACAGGGTGCAGTACTTC.

This chain joins TRBV18 and TRBJ1-1; D uncertain. The germline V and J ends were trimmed by 2 bases and 1 base, with 11 bases remaining between them. Germline V gene lookup returns CDR1 KGHSH and CDR2 LQKENI. This CDR3 has 15 residues. Here the CDR3 reads CASSPSEVPNTEAFF. DNA of the CDR3: TGTGCCAGCTCACCATCAGAGGTTCCGAACACTGAAGCTTTCTTT.

This clonotype was counted between two and nine times. The chain uses TRBV4-2 and TRBJ2-1; 13 bases match TRBD2. Germline V gene data show CDR1 as LGHNA and CDR2 as YNFKEQ. This CDR3 is 17 amino acids long. Losses at the gene ends were 2 bases for V and 5 bases for J; bases not matched to a gene: 6. The CDR3 region is CASSQPQLAGGNNEQFF. The CDR3 region has the DNA TGTGCCAGCAGCCAACCGCAACTAGCGGGAGGGAACAATGAGCAGTTCTTC.

The gene calls are TRBV6-5 and TRBJ2-2, with D possibly matching TRBD2 (5 bases). The germline V gene encodes CDR1 MNHEY and CDR2 SVGAGI. V was shortened by 4 bases and J by 5 bases, with 17 bases between the two germline ends. The CDR3 sequence is 16 residues long. The CDR3, as DNA: TGTGCCAGCAGTTTACGACTTCCACCGGGGACCGGGGAGCTGTTTTTT. This sequence encodes CASSLRLPPGTGELFF.

The V gene is TRBV11-2, the J gene TRBJ2-2; the D is unclear. This CDR3 region has 12 residues. Germline V lookup: CDR1 SGHAT, CDR2 FQNNGV. Trimming left V 6 bases short and J 6 bases short, with 8 bases between. CDR3 protein: CASSPQSGELFF. The DNA of the CDR3 is TGTGCCAGCAGTCCCCAGTCCGGGGAGCTGTTTTTT.

This chain connects TRBV6-1 to TRBJ1-1; D possibly corresponds to TRBD1 (5 bases). Per the germline V gene, CDR1 is MNHNS and CDR2 is SASEGT. The CDR3 runs 14 residues. The V end was cut by 2 bases, the J end by 4 bases, with 11 bases between. The CDR3 loop reads CASSEIRRVTEAFF. CDR3 nucleotides: TGTGCCAGCAGTGAAATTCGCAGGGTCACTGAAGCTTTCTTT.

J is TRBJ2-3 and V is TRBV4-1; the D gene is possibly TRBD2 (6 bases). The CDR3 extends over 14 amino acids. V dropped 8 bases and J dropped 6 bases, with 18 bases sitting between them. Looked up from germline, CDR1 is MGHRA and CDR2 is YSYEKL. For the CDR3, the DNA is TGCGCCAGCGGGATAACGGGCGCGGGGGATACGCAGTATTTT. Translated, it gives CASGITGAGDTQYF.

This clonotype was recorded a few times. The chain uses TRBV29-1 and TRBJ1-1, with D unresolved. CDR3 size: 11 residues. CDR1 SQVTM and CDR2 ANQGSEA come from the germline V gene. V was cut by 5 bases and J by 8 bases, with 12 bases left in between. For the CDR3, the DNA is TGCAGCGTTTATATTGCAGTAGAAGCTTTCTTT. It codes for CSVYIAVEAFF.

This clonotype was seen a single time. The chain links TRBV15 to TRBJ1-5; D unclear. This CDR3 region has 16 residues. Trimming removed 6 bases at V and 0 bases at J, with 15 bases between. From germline, CDR1 is LNHNV and CDR2 YYDKDF (reference sequence). The chain's CDR3 is CATSDEGTYSNQPQHF. CDR3 nucleotide sequence: TGTGCCACCAGTGACGAGGGAACGTATAGCAATCAGCCCCAGCATTTT.

This clonotype was recorded once. This sequence joins TRBV6-1 and TRBJ1-2, with 9 bases lining up with TRBD1. The CDR3 contains 14 residues. Germline CDR1 and CDR2: MNHNS and SASEGT. The trim removed 5 bases at V and 8 bases at J, leaving 9 bases unmatched. The DNA of the CDR3 is TGTGCCAGCAGTACCCGGGACAGGGCTTCGGGCTACACCTTC. It yields the protein CASSTRDRASGYTF.

A few counts support this clonotype. This chain links TRBV29-1 with TRBJ2-1; TRBD2 is a possible D gene (6 bases). Trimming took off 7 bases at V and 6 bases at J, with 22 bases between the two ends. The germline V gene has CDR1 SQVTM and CDR2 ANQGSEA. The CDR3 contains 15 residues. CDR3 nucleotides: TGCAGCGCCGGAGGGTTGTGGGAGGCGGCCAATGAGCAGTTCTTC. As protein: CSAGGLWEAANEQFF.

This clonotype has ten or more counts. The rearrangement links TRBV6-5 to TRBJ2-1, with 15 bases matching TRBD2. After removal of 2 bases from V and 7 bases from J, the junction contained 0 bases not matched to a gene. Germline lookup yields CDR1 MNHEY and CDR2 SVGAGI. The CDR3 totals 15 residues. The CDR3 DNA follows: TGTGCCAGCAGTTACGGGACTAGCGGGGGGAATGAGCAGTTCTTC. This encodes CASSYGTSGGNEQFF.

This clonotype was seen at least ten times. V gene TRBV12-3 or TRBV12-4 combines with J gene TRBJ1-2, with D unclear. The CDR3 has 12 residues. The ends were cut back, 3 bases at V and 6 bases at J, with 8 bases in the middle. The CDR3, as DNA: TGTGCCAGCAGTTTGAGGACGGATGGCTACACCTTC. It translates to CASSLRTDGYTF.

V and J are TRBV6-5 and TRBJ2-7, with TRBD2 identical over 9 bases. The germline V gene has CDR1 MNHEY and CDR2 SVGAGI. CDR3 length equals 15 residues. The ends lost 3 bases at V and 4 bases at J; junction bases unmatched: 7. CDR3 amino acids: CASSYIAGDLYEQYF. The CDR3 DNA is TGTGCCAGCAGTTATATAGCGGGGGATTTGTACGAGCAGTACTTC.

This clonotype was seen a handful of times. This chain links TRBV29-1 with TRBJ2-1; D call uncertain. This CDR3 has 16 amino acids. Germline CDR1 SQVTM, CDR2 ANQGSEA. V shed 3 bases and J shed 3 bases, with 18 bases lying between them. This CDR3 is CSVETLFWEVYNEQFF. In nucleotides, the CDR3 is TGCAGCGTTGAGACCCTGTTTTGGGAAGTCTACAATGAGCAGTTCTTC.

Only a few counts were recorded for this clonotype. J is TRBJ1-1 and V is TRBV4-1; 7 bases match TRBD1. The germline gives CDR1 MGHRA, CDR2 YSYEKL. With V trimmed by 8 bases and J by 0 bases, 9 bases remained unmatched. CDR3 length: 15 amino acids. CDR3 sequence (DNA): TGCGCCAGCGTCCGGGACAGTCTCATGAACACTGAAGCTTTCTTT. It specifies CASVRDSLMNTEAFF.

The CDR3 loop reads CSVVGSRGKGGDTQYF. The CDR3 nucleotides read TGCAGCGTTGTAGGGTCGCGGGGTAAGGGTGGGGATACGCAGTATTTT. The chain combines TRBV29-1 with TRBJ2-3; tentative D call: TRBD2 (6 bases). Germline V gene data show CDR1 as SQVTM and CDR2 as ANQGSEA. The CDR3 runs 16 residues. V was trimmed by 4 bases and J by 6 bases, leaving 23 bases between them.

This clonotype has more than one count but fewer than ten. The CDR3 DNA is TGTGCCAGCAGCTTGGCCGGCTTCCCCGGGGAGCTGTTTTTT. This sequence encodes CASSLAGFPGELFF. The chain combines TRBV5-8 with TRBJ2-2; no reliable D call. V shed 0 bases and J shed 6 bases, with 9 bases lying between them. The CDR3 has 14 amino acids. Germline CDR1 is SGHTS and CDR2 is YDEGEE.

The rearrangement joins TRBV7-2 to TRBJ1-1; D is possibly TRBD1 (5 bases). This CDR3 spans 14 amino acids. The V gene's germline CDR1 is SGHTA and CDR2 FQGNSA. The V and J ends lost 5 bases and 6 bases respectively, with 16 bases between them. The CDR3 reads CASSKTVSDAEAFF. Here the CDR3 DNA reads TGTGCCAGCAGCAAGACAGTGAGTGACGCTGAAGCTTTCTTT.

V is TRBV6-1 and J is TRBJ1-6; the D gene is possibly TRBD1 (5 bases). The germline V gene encodes CDR1 MNHNS and CDR2 SASEGT. V lost 5 bases and J 5 bases, leaving 13 bases between the germline ends. The CDR3 runs 15 residues. CDR3 in DNA: TGTGCCAGCAGTATCCGGGACTATAATAATTCACCCCTCCACTTT. Protein sequence: CASSIRDYNNSPLHF.